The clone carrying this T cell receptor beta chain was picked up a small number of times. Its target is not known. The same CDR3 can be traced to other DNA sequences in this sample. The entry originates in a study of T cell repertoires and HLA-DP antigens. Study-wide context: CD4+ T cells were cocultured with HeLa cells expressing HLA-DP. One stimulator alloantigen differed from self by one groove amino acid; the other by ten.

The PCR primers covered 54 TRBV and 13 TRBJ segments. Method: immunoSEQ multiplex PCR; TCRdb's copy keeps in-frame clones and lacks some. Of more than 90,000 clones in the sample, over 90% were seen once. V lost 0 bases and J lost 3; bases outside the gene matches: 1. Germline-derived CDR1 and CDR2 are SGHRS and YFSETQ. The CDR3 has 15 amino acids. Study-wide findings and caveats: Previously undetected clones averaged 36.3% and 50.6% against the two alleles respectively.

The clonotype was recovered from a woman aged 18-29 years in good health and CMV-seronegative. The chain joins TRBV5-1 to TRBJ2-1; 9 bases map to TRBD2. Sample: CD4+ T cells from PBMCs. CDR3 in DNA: TGCGCCAGCAGCTTGGGACTAGCGGTCTACAATGAGCAGTTCTTC. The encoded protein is CASSLGLAVYNEQFF.